One and the same sample provided the 21 T cell receptor beta chains below, sequenced in a study of beta chain features in type 1 diabetes. TCRB transcripts that were expressed got sequenced, as all of the isolated RNA had been reverse transcribed. Assay used: immunoSEQ multiplex PCR; TCRdb lists only in-frame clones, some missing. The profile shows about 150,000 clones, nearly 50% of them singletons. Sample: Tregs from blood. The receptor set was obtained from a young man in good health.

This clone occurred a few times. The chain employs TRBV5-4 and TRBJ1-1; 10 bases are shared with TRBD1. The germline V gene has CDR1 SGHNT and CDR2 YYREEE (reference sequence). V shed 5 bases and J 1 base; nucleotides not matched to a gene: 11. CDR3 size: 17 residues. The CDR3 DNA reads as TGTGCCAGCAGATACACCGGGACAGGGGACTCGAACACTGAAGCTTTCTTT. This gives the protein CASRYTGTGDSNTEAFF. The variable domain in full, completed from reference TRBV5-4 and TRBJ1-1, reads ETGVTQSPTHLIKTRGQQVTLRCSSQSGHNTVSWYQQALGQGPQFIFQYYREEENGRGNFPPRFSGLQFPNYSSELNVNALELDDSALYLCASRYTGTGDSNTEAFFGQGTRLTVV.

J is TRBJ2-1 and V is TRBV9, with a possible D match to TRBD2 (5 bases). This CDR3 comprises 15 residues. The germline gives CDR1 SGDLS, CDR2 YYNGEE. The germline V and J ends were trimmed by 1 base and 5 bases, with 13 bases remaining between them. The DNA for the CDR3 is TGTGCCAGCAGCGTAAGAGGGTCTTTTAACAATGAGCAGTTCTTC. Its translation is CASSVRGSFNNEQFF.

The chain is built from TRBV7-2 and TRBJ2-5; a weak D match, TRBD1 (5 bases). V was trimmed by 2 bases and J by 4 bases, leaving 8 bases between them. This CDR3 has 13 residues. The germline gives CDR1 SGHTA, CDR2 FQGNSA. CDR3 protein: CASSLSGLETQYF. CDR3 DNA: TGTGCCAGCAGCTTATCAGGGTTAGAGACCCAGTACTTC.

The chain joins TRBV5-1 to TRBJ2-4, with D maybe TRBD2 (5 bases). CDR1 and CDR2 (germline): SGHRS, YFSETQ. V lost 0 bases, J lost 9 bases, and 16 bases lay in between. The CDR3 runs 15 residues. This CDR3 is CASSLGGRGYSIQYF. The CDR3 DNA is TGCGCCAGCAGCTTGGGCGGCAGAGGGTACTCCATTCAGTACTTC.

This clone has more than one count but fewer than ten. This sequence joins TRBV7-2 and TRBJ2-7; 9 nucleotides line up with TRBD1. Looked up from germline, CDR1 is SGHTA and CDR2 is FQGNSA. The length of the CDR3 is 14 residues. V was pared by 5 bases and J by 3 bases, with 5 bases of the junction left unmatched. The CDR3 is CASSVRDRVYEQYF. The CDR3 DNA follows: TGTGCCAGCAGCGTCCGGGACAGGGTCTACGAGCAGTACTTC.

This clone was recorded a few times. The V call is TRBV20-1, the J call TRBJ1-2; D is undetermined. In germline, CDR1 is DFQATT, CDR2 SNEGSKA (reference sequence). This CDR3 spans 11 amino acids. The ends were cut back, 0 bases at V and 5 bases at J, with 4 bases in the middle. As DNA, the CDR3 is TGCAGTGCTAGAGACAGATATGGCTACACCTTC. Protein: CSARDRYGYTF.

CDR3 protein: CASSRNRGPVGELFF. The DNA for the CDR3 is TGTGCCAGCAGCCGGAACAGGGGGCCGGTCGGGGAGCTGTTTTTT. The chain carries TRBV13 and TRBJ2-2; TRBD1 matches at 9 bases. This CDR3 comprises 15 residues. Germline V gives CDR1 PRHDT, CDR2 FYEKMQ (reference sequence). V was clipped by 5 bases and J by 7 bases; unmatched bases: 8.

The chain couples TRBV2 to TRBJ1-4, with TRBD1 matching over 8 bases. The CDR3 consists of 16 residues. V shed 6 bases, J shed 3 bases, and the junction held 9 bases outside the gene matches. Per germline, CDR1 SNHLY and CDR2 FYNNEI. The CDR3 sequence: CASSGDRLEANEKLFF. The CDR3 nucleotides are TGTGCCAGCAGCGGGGACAGGCTCGAGGCTAATGAAAAACTGTTTTTT.

The V gene is TRBV7-3, the J gene TRBJ2-1; 9 bases map to TRBD1. With V trimmed by 5 bases and J by 5 bases, 7 bases remained unmatched. The CDR3 loop spans 15 amino acids. CDR1 is SGHTA, CDR2 FQGTGA, per germline. The chain's CDR3 is CASSPTQGANNEQFF. CDR3 nucleotides: TGTGCCAGCAGCCCAACACAGGGGGCCAACAATGAGCAGTTCTTC.

This clone was seen a few times. The rearrangement links TRBV11-2 to TRBJ1-1, with D hard to call. Trimming stripped 1 base from V and 0 bases from J, with 6 bases between. The CDR3 spans 14 residues. Germline CDR1 and CDR2: SGHAT and FQNNGV. The CDR3 loop reads CASSLGAMNTEAFF. As DNA, the CDR3 is TGTGCCAGCAGCTTAGGCGCTATGAACACTGAAGCTTTCTTT.

CDR3 amino acids: CASSWTSGRTDTQYF. As DNA, the CDR3 is TGCGCCAGCAGCTGGACTAGCGGGAGAACAGATACGCAGTATTTT. The rearrangement links TRBV5-1 to TRBJ2-3; 13 bases match TRBD2. The CDR3 is made up of 15 amino acids. Germline V gene sequence: CDR1 SGHRS, CDR2 YFSETQ. V dropped 3 bases and J dropped 3; count of bases not matched to a gene: 1.

Of note for this clone: In the same sample, other DNA sequences code for this CDR3. J is TRBJ2-7 and V is TRBV7-9; TRBD2 matches at 7 bases. The V and J ends lost 6 bases and 3 bases, in that order; junction bases with no gene match: 5. Per the germline V gene, CDR1 is SEHNR and CDR2 is FQNEAQ (reference sequence). The CDR3 totals 13 residues. Written as DNA, the CDR3 is TGTGCCAGCAGTTCGCCTAGCGGCTACGAGCAGTACTTC. It codes for CASSSPSGYEQYF.

This clone was recorded a few times. The rearrangement joins TRBV4-3 to TRBJ1-5; D unresolved. With 0 bases removed from V and 11 bases from J, the gap between germline ends came to 11 bases. Germline values: CDR1 LGHNA, CDR2 YSLEER. The CDR3 sequence is 13 residues long. CDR3 sequence (DNA): TGCGCCAGCAGCCAAGATCCGGTCGGGACCCAGCATTTT. It translates to CASSQDPVGTQHF.

The chain links TRBV19 to TRBJ2-7, with D possibly matching TRBD2 (5 bases). Germline assignment: CDR1 LNHDA and CDR2 SQIVND (reference sequence). With 5 bases removed from V and 3 bases from J, the gap between germline ends came to 17 bases. This CDR3 has 15 residues. The chain's CDR3 is CASSPLGGGSYEQYF. CDR3 DNA sequence: TGTGCCAGTAGTCCCCTAGGAGGCGGCAGCTACGAGCAGTACTTC.

A few counts support this clone. The J gene is TRBJ2-7, the V gene TRBV7-2; D ambiguous. Trimming pared 1 base from V and 1 base from J, leaving 8 bases between. The CDR3 covers 14 residues. The V gene's germline CDR1 is SGHTA and CDR2 FQGNSA. The CDR3 protein is CASSLDGASYEQYF. CDR3 nucleotide sequence: TGTGCCAGCAGCTTAGATGGAGCTTCCTACGAGCAGTACTTC. The entire variable domain, with the rest obtained from reference TRBV7-2 and TRBJ2-7, is as follows: GAGVSQSPSNKVTEKGKDVELRCDPISGHTALYWYRQSLGQGLEFLIYFQGNSAPDKSGLPSDRFSAERTGGSVSTLTIQRTQQEDSAVYLCASSLDGASYEQYFGPGTRLTVT.

This clone was counted only a few times. The chain carries TRBV7-2 and TRBJ2-6; TRBD2 matches 8 bases. The J segment lost 0 bases and the V segment lost 3 bases, leaving 1 base of the junction unmatched. Per germline, CDR1 SGHTA and CDR2 FQGNSA. This CDR3 spans 16 amino acids. As DNA, the CDR3 is TGTGCCAGCAGCTTCACTAGCGGCTCTGGGGCCAACGTCCTGACTTTC. Residues: CASSFTSGSGANVLTF.

The V gene is TRBV2, the J gene TRBJ1-1; D is undetermined. In germline, CDR1 is SNHLY, CDR2 FYNNEI. The CDR3 sequence is 12 residues long. Trimming removed 5 bases from V and 8 bases from J, with 12 bases in between. In nucleotides, the CDR3 is TGTGCCAGCAGTTCCTACTTCTTAGAAGCTTTCTTT. Translating it yields CASSSYFLEAFF.

The chain has TRBV6-1 and TRBJ1-2; D might be TRBD1 (5 bases). Per germline, CDR1 MNHNS and CDR2 SASEGT. The CDR3 extends over 12 amino acids. V lost 4 bases and J 4 bases, leaving 7 bases between the germline ends. For the CDR3, the DNA is TGTGCCAGCAGTGGTGACAGCTATGGCTACACCTTC. Residues: CASSGDSYGYTF.

This chain uses TRBV7-6 with TRBJ2-3, with D unresolved. From germline, CDR1 is SGHVS and CDR2 FNYEAQ. Trimming removed 5 bases from V and 3 bases from J, with 6 bases in between. CDR3 length: 12 residues. The DNA for the CDR3 is TGTGCCAGCAGCCCAGGAACAGATACGCAGTATTTT. It encodes CASSPGTDTQYF.

V gene TRBV29-1 combines with J gene TRBJ2-7; TRBD1 matches at 7 bases. After removal of 5 bases from V and 7 bases from J, the junction contained 2 bases not matched to a gene. Germline V gives CDR1 SQVTM, CDR2 ANQGSEA. The length of the CDR3 is 10 residues. CDR3 bases: TGCAGCGTTAAGACAGGGGAGCAGTACTTC. As protein: CSVKTGEQYF.

This chain's CDR3 is CASSIGTGQGGGELFF. The CDR3, as DNA: TGTGCCAGTAGTATAGGCACGGGACAGGGAGGCGGGGAGCTGTTTTTT. This chain connects TRBV19 to TRBJ2-2; 9 nucleotides line up with TRBD1. From germline, CDR1 is LNHDA and CDR2 SQIVND (reference sequence). CDR3 length: 16 residues. Trimming at V came to 1 base and at J to 7 bases, leaving 7 bases not matched to a gene. The whole variable domain, remainder taken from reference TRBV19 and TRBJ2-2, is DGGITQSPKYLFRKEGQNVTLSCEQNLNHDAMYWYRQDPGQGLRLIYYSQIVNDFQKGDIAEGYSVSREKKESFPLTVTSAQKNPTAFYLCASSIGTGQGGGELFFGEGSRLTVL.